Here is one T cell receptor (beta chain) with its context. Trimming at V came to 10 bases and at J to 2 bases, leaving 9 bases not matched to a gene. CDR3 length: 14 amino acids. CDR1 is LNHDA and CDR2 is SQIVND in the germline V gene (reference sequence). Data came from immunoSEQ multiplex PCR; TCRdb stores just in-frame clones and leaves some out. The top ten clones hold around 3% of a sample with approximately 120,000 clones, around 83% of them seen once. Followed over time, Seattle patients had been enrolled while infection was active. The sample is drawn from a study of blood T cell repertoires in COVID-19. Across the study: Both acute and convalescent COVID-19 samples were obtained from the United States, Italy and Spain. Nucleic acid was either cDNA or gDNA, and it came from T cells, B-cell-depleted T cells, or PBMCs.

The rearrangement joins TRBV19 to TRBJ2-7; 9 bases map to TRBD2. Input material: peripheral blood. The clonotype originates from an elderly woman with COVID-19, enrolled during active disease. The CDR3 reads CATRSGGNAYEQYF. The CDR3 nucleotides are TGTGCCACCCGAAGCGGGGGGAATGCCTACGAGCAGTACTTC. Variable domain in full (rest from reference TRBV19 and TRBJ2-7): DGGITQSPKYLFRKEGQNVTLSCEQNLNHDAMYWYRQDPGQGLRLIYYSQIVNDFQKGDIAEGYSVSREKKESFPLTVTSAQKNPTAFYLCATRSGGNAYEQYFGPGTRLTVT.